The 12 T cell receptor beta chains below come from one sample, sequenced in a study of blood T cell repertoires in COVID-19. Method: immunoSEQ multiplex PCR; TCRdb's copy keeps in-frame clones and lacks some. The sample records approximately 260,000 clones, about 88% being singletons. The sequencing input was PBMCs or T cells enriched from blood (not recorded which). These receptors were obtained from a man under 40 with acute COVID-19.

Details on this clone: The junction shows a germline mismatch at one end, possibly a read error. The rearrangement joins TRBV5-1 to TRBJ2-3; tentatively, D is TRBD1 (6 bases). In germline, CDR1 is SGHRS, CDR2 YFSETQ. CDR3 length: 14 residues. In nucleotides, the CDR3 is TGTGCCAGCAGCCCCGGACAGTATCAAGATACGCAGTATTTT. Protein sequence: CASSPGQYQDTQYF.

The chain has TRBV19 and TRBJ1-3; D is perhaps TRBD1 (6 bases). Germline assignment: CDR1 LNHDA and CDR2 SQIVND (reference sequence). This CDR3 contains 13 residues. Trimming pared 5 bases from V and 8 bases from J, leaving 13 bases between. The chain's CDR3 is CASSPTGSDTIYF. DNA of the CDR3: TGTGCCAGTAGTCCCACAGGGTCGGACACCATATATTTT. The variable domain in full, completed from reference TRBV19 and TRBJ1-3, reads DGGITQSPKYLFRKEGQNVTLSCEQNLNHDAMYWYRQDPGQGLRLIYYSQIVNDFQKGDIAEGYSVSREKKESFPLTVTSAQKNPTAFYLCASSPTGSDTIYFGEGSWLTVV.

The chain is built from TRBV7-9 and TRBJ2-7; D perhaps matches TRBD2 (6 bases). From germline, CDR1 is SEHNR and CDR2 FQNEAQ (reference sequence). V was trimmed by 4 bases and J by 0 bases, leaving 7 bases between them. The CDR3 extends over 13 amino acids. The CDR3 DNA reads TGTGCCAGCAGCTCGGGGGTCTCCTACGAGCAGTACGTC. Translated, it gives CASSSGVSYEQYV.

The J gene is TRBJ1-3, the V gene TRBV18; perhaps TRBD1 as D (5 bases). V was trimmed by 7 bases and J by 0 bases, leaving 7 bases between them. The CDR3 has 13 amino acids. CDR1 is KGHSH, CDR2 LQKENI, per germline. CDR3 protein: CASFDSSGNTIYF. DNA for the CDR3: TGTGCCAGCTTCGACAGCTCTGGAAACACCATATATTTT. The full variable domain, with the rest looked up from reference TRBV18 and TRBJ1-3, is NAGVMQNPRHLVRRRGQEARLRCSPMKGHSHVYWYRQLPEEGLKFMVYLQKENIIDESGMPKERFSAEFPKEGPSILRIQQVVRGDSAAYFCASFDSSGNTIYFGEGSWLTVV.

The chain employs TRBV18 and TRBJ1-4, with 8 nucleotides matching TRBD1. Germline CDR1 and CDR2: KGHSH and LQKENI. This CDR3 comprises 16 residues. Trimming cost V 2 bases and J 8 bases; bases outside gene matches: 10. The CDR3 DNA reads TGTGCCAGCTCACCAACCGGTACAGGGGGGATGGAAAAACTGTTTTTT. It translates to CASSPTGTGGMEKLFF. Full variable domain (outside the CDR3, taken from reference TRBV18 and TRBJ1-4): NAGVMQNPRHLVRRRGQEARLRCSPMKGHSHVYWYRQLPEEGLKFMVYLQKENIIDESGMPKERFSAEFPKEGPSILRIQQVVRGDSAAYFCASSPTGTGGMEKLFFGSGTQLSVL.

The V gene is TRBV28, the J gene TRBJ1-2; perhaps TRBD1 as D (6 bases). The V and J ends lost 5 bases and 5 bases respectively, with 18 bases between them. The CDR3 sequence is 15 residues long. CDR1 MDHEN and CDR2 SYDVKM come from the germline V gene. DNA of the CDR3: TGTGCCAGCAGTCGTTCAAGCGGGGGCCGGTATGGCTACACCTTC. This sequence encodes CASSRSSGGRYGYTF.

The rearrangement links TRBV28 to TRBJ2-7; possible D gene TRBD1, 5 bases. In germline, CDR1 is MDHEN, CDR2 SYDVKM. Trimming pared 7 bases from V and 9 bases from J, leaving 19 bases between. The CDR3 spans 13 residues. This CDR3 is CASNAHVGAWQYV. CDR3 DNA: TGTGCCAGCAACGCCCATGTAGGGGCTTGGCAGTACGTC.

The chain has TRBV27 and TRBJ2-1; D possibly corresponds to TRBD1 (5 bases). Per the germline V gene, CDR1 is MNHEY and CDR2 is SMNVEV (reference sequence). The V end was cut by 9 bases, the J end by 8 bases, with 26 bases between. The CDR3 has 16 residues. In nucleotides, the CDR3 is TGTGCCAGTATACAACTAACAGGATTCGACGGCTATGAGCAGTTCTTC. Translated: CASIQLTGFDGYEQFF.

This clone showed up just once. The V gene is TRBV27, the J gene TRBJ2-3, with 14 bases fitting TRBD2. Unmatched junction bases numbered 7, after V lost 5 bases and J lost 6 bases. The germline CDR1 and CDR2 sequences are MNHEY and SMNVEV (reference sequence). The CDR3 is made up of 16 amino acids. The chain's CDR3 is CASSPGLAGGYDTQYF. As DNA, the CDR3 is TGTGCCAGCAGTCCAGGACTAGCGGGGGGATACGATACGCAGTATTTT.

This chain joins TRBV4-1 and TRBJ1-5; the D gene is possibly TRBD1 (6 bases). Germline V gives CDR1 MGHRA, CDR2 YSYEKL. Trimming stripped 0 bases from V and 1 base from J, with 25 bases between. CDR3 size: 21 residues. The CDR3 DNA reads as TGCGCCAGCAGCCAAGAAGTGGTTGTCAGCGGGGGGCGGCTGAGCAATCAGCCCCAGCATTTT. Translating gives CASSQEVVVSGGRLSNQPQHF.

The rearrangement links TRBV7-9 to TRBJ1-3; a possible D gene is TRBD1 (5 bases). The V end lost 0 bases, the J end lost 3 bases, and 12 bases lay between the germline ends. The germline V gene has CDR1 SEHNR and CDR2 FQNEAQ (reference sequence). The CDR3 is made up of 16 amino acids. CDR3 loop: CASSLAGAVVGNTIYF. The CDR3 DNA sequence: TGTGCCAGCAGCTTAGCAGGGGCAGTAGTTGGAAACACCATATATTTT.

J is TRBJ2-1 and V is TRBV24-1; 12 positions agree with TRBD2. The CDR3 loop spans 16 amino acids. Per the germline V gene, CDR1 is KGHDR and CDR2 is SFDVKD. Trimming cost V 4 bases and J 4 bases; bases outside gene matches: 4. CDR3: CATSDGTSGPYNEQFF. The DNA of the CDR3 is TGTGCCACCAGTGACGGGACTAGCGGGCCGTACAATGAGCAGTTCTTC.